A selection of T cell receptor beta chains follows, all from one sample in a study of blood T cell repertoires in COVID-19. TCRdb's copy holds only in-frame clones and misses some; the assay was immunoSEQ multiplex PCR. The repertoire includes about 260,000 clones, 90% of them detected once, and roughly 4% sits in the top ten. The sequenced sample consisted of PBMCs or T cells enriched from blood (not recorded which). Receptors were obtained from a woman in her twenties or thirties with acute COVID-19. Both conserved end residues are part of each CDR3. The D gene is left open where the match is weak. The listing skips clone size in some rows; elsewhere it reads once, few, many or a size class.

CDR3aa: CASSKGTSGRSYNEQFF
CDR3nt: TGTGCCAGTAGTAAAGGGACTAGCGGGAGGTCCTACAATGAGCAGTTCTTC
v_gene: TRBV19
abundance: NA
j_gene: TRBJ2-1
d_gene: TRBD2
len: 17

CDR3aa: CAMPVGDRHNEQFF
CDR3nt: TGTGCCATGCCCGTCGGGGACAGGCACAATGAGCAGTTCTTC
v_gene: TRBV2
abundance: NA
j_gene: TRBJ2-1
d_gene: TRBD1
len: 14

CDR3aa: CASSATRDYGYTF
CDR3nt: TGTGCCAGCAGCGCCACACGGGACTATGGCTACACCTTC
v_gene: TRBV7-9
abundance: NA
j_gene: TRBJ1-2
d_gene: NA
len: 13

CDR3aa: CASSIPRGELFF
CDR3nt: TGTGCCAGTAGTATTCCCCGGGGGGAGCTGTTTTTT
v_gene: TRBV19
abundance: NA
j_gene: TRBJ2-2
d_gene: NA
len: 12

CDR3aa: CATGENTGELFF
CDR3nt: TGTGCCACCGGAGAGAACACCGGGGAGCTGTTTTTT
v_gene: TRBV24-1
abundance: NA
j_gene: TRBJ2-2
d_gene: NA
len: 12

CDR3aa: CATMGGPDTQYF
CDR3nt: TGTGCCACCATGGGGGGGCCAGATACGCAGTATTTT
v_gene: TRBV10-3
abundance: NA
j_gene: TRBJ2-3
d_gene: NA
len: 12

CDR3aa: CASSLGGGSSTDTQYF
CDR3nt: TGTGCCAGCAGCTTAGGGGGGGGAAGTAGCACAGATACGCAGTATTTT
v_gene: TRBV11-2
abundance: NA
j_gene: TRBJ2-3
d_gene: TRBD2
len: 16

CDR3aa: CASSPPGLAVPYEQYF
CDR3nt: TGTGCCAGCTCACCTCCAGGACTAGCGGTCCCCTACGAGCAGTACTTC
v_gene: TRBV18
abundance: NA
j_gene: TRBJ2-7
d_gene: TRBD2
len: 16

CDR3aa: CASRYSRRGQFQTGGYEQYF
CDR3nt: TGTGCCAGCAGATACAGTCGGCGGGGACAGTTCCAGACTGGGGGCTACGAGCAGTACTTC
v_gene: TRBV3-1/TRBV3-2
abundance: NA
j_gene: TRBJ2-7
d_gene: NA
len: 20

CDR3aa: CSVVSGSNQPQHF
CDR3nt: TGCAGCGTTGTCTCGGGGAGCAATCAGCCCCAGCATTTT
v_gene: TRBV29-1
abundance: few
j_gene: TRBJ1-5
d_gene: NA
len: 13

CDR3aa: CASSSWTGLNTGELFF
CDR3nt: TGTGCCAGCAGCTCCTGGACAGGTCTAAACACCGGGGAGCTGTTTTTT
v_gene: TRBV5-5
abundance: NA
j_gene: TRBJ2-2
d_gene: TRBD1
len: 16

CDR3aa: CASSLDRTTGELFF
CDR3nt: TGTGCCAGCAGCCTAGACAGGACTACCGGGGAGCTGTTTTTT
v_gene: TRBV6-5
abundance: NA
j_gene: TRBJ2-2
d_gene: NA
len: 14

CDR3aa: CARLLGTEAFF
CDR3nt: TGTGCCAGACTTCTAGGAACTGAAGCTTTCTTT
v_gene: TRBV2
abundance: once
j_gene: TRBJ1-1
d_gene: NA
len: 11

CDR3aa: CASSQRQEVNSPLHF
CDR3nt: TGTGCCAGCAGCCAACGACAGGAGGTTAATTCACCCCTCCACTTT
v_gene: TRBV14
abundance: NA
j_gene: TRBJ1-6
d_gene: NA
len: 15

CDR3aa: CSALRGGNEQFF
CDR3nt: TGCAGCGCCCTGCGGGGGGGCAATGAGCAGTTCTTC
v_gene: TRBV29-1
abundance: NA
j_gene: TRBJ2-1
d_gene: TRBD2
len: 12

CDR3aa: CASSDRTSGQGRNEKLFF
CDR3nt: TGTGCCAGCAGTGACAGAACCTCGGGACAGGGGCGGAATGAAAAACTGTTTTTT
v_gene: TRBV6-1
abundance: NA
j_gene: TRBJ1-4
d_gene: TRBD1
len: 18

CDR3aa: CASSLLAGGFTDTQYF
CDR3nt: TGTGCCAGCAGTTTGTTGGCAGGGGGGTTCACAGATACGCAGTATTTT
v_gene: TRBV27
abundance: NA
j_gene: TRBJ2-3
d_gene: NA
len: 16